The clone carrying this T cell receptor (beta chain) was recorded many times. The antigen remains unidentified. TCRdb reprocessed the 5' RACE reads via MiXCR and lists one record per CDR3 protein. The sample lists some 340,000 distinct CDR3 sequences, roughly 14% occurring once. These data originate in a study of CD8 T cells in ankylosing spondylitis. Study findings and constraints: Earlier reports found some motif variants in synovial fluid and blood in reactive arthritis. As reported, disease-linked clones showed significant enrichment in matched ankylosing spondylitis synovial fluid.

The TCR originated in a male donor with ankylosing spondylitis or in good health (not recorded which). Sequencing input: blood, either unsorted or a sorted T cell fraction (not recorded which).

The CDR3 region has the DNA TGTGCCAGCAGCCCGAACAGGGGAGAAGCCACTGAAGCTTTCTTT. Residues: CASSPNRGEATEAFF. The chain couples TRBV12-3 or TRBV12-4 to TRBJ1-1; 7 bases fit TRBD1. This CDR3 region has 15 residues. The ends lost 6 bases at V and 4 bases at J; junction bases unmatched: 11.